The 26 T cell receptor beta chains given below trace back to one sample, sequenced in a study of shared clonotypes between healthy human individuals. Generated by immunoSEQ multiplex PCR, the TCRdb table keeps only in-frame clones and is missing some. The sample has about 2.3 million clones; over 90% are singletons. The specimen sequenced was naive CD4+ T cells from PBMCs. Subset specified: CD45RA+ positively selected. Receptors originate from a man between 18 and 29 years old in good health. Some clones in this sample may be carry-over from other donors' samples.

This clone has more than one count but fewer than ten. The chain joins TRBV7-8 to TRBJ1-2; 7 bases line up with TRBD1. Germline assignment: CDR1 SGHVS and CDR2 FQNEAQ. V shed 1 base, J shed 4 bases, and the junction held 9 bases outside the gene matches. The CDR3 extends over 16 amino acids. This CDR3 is CASSLVPRDSSYGYTF. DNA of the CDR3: TGTGCCAGCAGCTTAGTGCCAAGGGACAGCTCCTATGGCTACACCTTC.

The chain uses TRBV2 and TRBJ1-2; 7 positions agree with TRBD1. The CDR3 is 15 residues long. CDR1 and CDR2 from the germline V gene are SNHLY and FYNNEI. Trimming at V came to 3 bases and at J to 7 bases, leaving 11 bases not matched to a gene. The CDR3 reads CASSDSTGAHSGYTF. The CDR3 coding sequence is TGTGCCAGCAGTGATTCCACAGGGGCCCACTCTGGCTACACCTTC. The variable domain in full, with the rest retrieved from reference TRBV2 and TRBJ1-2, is EPEVTQTPSHQVTQMGQEVILRCVPISNHLYFYWYRQILGQKVEFLVSFYNNEISEKSEIFDDQFSVERPDGSNFTLKIRSTKLEDSAMYFCASSDSTGAHSGYTFGSGTRLTVV.

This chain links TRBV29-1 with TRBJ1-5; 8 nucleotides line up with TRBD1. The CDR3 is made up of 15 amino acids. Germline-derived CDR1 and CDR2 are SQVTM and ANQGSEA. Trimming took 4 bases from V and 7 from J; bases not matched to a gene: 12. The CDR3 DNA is TGCAGCGTTGTTTTTTCTGGACAGGGTGGCCAGCCCCAGCATTTT. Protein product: CSVVFSGQGGQPQHF.

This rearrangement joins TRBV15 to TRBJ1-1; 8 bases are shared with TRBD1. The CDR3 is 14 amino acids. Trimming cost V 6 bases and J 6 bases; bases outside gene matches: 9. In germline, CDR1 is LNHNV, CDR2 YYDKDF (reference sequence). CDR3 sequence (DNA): TGTGCCACCAGACCGGACAGGGTCTACTCTGAAGCTTTCTTT. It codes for CATRPDRVYSEAFF.

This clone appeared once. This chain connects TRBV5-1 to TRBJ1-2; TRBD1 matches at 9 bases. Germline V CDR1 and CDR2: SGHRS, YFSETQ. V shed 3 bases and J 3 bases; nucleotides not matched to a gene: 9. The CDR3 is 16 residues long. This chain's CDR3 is CASSSGDRGSDYGYTF. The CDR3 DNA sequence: TGCGCCAGCAGCTCAGGAGACAGGGGGTCGGACTATGGCTACACCTTC. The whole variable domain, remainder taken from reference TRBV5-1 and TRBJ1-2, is KAGVTQTPRYLIKTRGQQVTLSCSPISGHRSVSWYQQTPGQGLQFLFEYFSETQRNKGNFPGRFSGRQFSNSRSEMNVSTLELGDSALYLCASSSGDRGSDYGYTFGSGTRLTVV.

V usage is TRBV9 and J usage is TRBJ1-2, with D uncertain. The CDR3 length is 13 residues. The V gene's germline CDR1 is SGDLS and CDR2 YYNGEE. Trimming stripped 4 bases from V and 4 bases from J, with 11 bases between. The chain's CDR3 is CASSSGSLYGYTF. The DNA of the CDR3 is TGTGCCAGCAGCTCAGGATCACTCTATGGCTACACCTTC.

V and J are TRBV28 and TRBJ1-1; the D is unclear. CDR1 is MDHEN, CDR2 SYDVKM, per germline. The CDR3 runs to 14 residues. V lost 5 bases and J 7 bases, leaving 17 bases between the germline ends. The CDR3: CASSLYRGLGEAFF. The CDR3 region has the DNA TGTGCCAGCAGTCTGTACCGCGGACTAGGTGAAGCTTTCTTT.

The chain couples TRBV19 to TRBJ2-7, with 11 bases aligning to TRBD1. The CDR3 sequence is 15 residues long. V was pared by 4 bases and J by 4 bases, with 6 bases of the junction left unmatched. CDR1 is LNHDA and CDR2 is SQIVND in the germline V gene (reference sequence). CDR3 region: CASSSRDRGMYEQYF. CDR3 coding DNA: TGTGCCAGTAGTAGCCGGGACAGGGGGATGTACGAGCAGTACTTC.

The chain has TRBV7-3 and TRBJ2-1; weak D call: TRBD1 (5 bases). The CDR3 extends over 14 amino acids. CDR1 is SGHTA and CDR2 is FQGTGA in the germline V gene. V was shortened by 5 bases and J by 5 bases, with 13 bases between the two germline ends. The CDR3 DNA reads TGTGCCAGCAGCACCGGACATTCAGACAATGAGCAGTTCTTC. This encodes CASSTGHSDNEQFF.

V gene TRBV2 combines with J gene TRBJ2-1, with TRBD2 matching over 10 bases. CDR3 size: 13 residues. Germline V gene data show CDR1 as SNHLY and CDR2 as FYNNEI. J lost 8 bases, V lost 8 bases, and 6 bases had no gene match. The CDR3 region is CASGLAGGHEQFF. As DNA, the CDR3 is TGTGCCAGCGGATTAGCGGGAGGCCATGAGCAGTTCTTC.

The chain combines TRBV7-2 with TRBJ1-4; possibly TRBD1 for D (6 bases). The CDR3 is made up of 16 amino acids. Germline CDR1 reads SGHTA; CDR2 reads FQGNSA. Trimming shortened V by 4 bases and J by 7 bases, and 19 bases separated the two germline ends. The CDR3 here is CASSSKYSGAGEKLFF. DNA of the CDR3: TGTGCCAGCAGCTCCAAATATTCGGGGGCAGGTGAAAAACTGTTTTTT. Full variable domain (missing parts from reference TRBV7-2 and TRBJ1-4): GAGVSQSPSNKVTEKGKDVELRCDPISGHTALYWYRQSLGQGLEFLIYFQGNSAPDKSGLPSDRFSAERTGGSVSTLTIQRTQQEDSAVYLCASSSKYSGAGEKLFFGSGTQLSVL.

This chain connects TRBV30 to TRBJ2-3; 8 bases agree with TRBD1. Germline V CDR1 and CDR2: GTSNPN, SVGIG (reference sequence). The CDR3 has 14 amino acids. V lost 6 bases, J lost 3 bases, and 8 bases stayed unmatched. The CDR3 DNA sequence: TGTGCCTGTGCAGGGGGCTCTGCGACAGATACGCAGTATTTT. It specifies CACAGGSATDTQYF.

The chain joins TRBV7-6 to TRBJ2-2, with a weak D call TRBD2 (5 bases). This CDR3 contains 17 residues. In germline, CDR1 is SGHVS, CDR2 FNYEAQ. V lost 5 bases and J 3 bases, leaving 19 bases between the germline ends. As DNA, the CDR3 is TGTGCCAGCAGCCCCCAGAACCATCCGGACTACACCGGGGAGCTGTTTTTT. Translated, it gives CASSPQNHPDYTGELFF. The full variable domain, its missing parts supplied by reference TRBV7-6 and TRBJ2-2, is GAGVSQSPRYKVTKRGQDVALRCDPISGHVSLYWYRQALGQGPEFLTYFNYEAQQDKSGLPNDRFSAERPEGSISTLTIQRTEQRDSAMYRCASSPQNHPDYTGELFFGEGSRLTVL.

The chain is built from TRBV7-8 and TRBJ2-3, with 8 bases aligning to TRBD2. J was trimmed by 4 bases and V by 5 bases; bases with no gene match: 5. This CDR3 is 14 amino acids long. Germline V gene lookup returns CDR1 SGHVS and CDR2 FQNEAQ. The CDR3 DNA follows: TGTGCCAGCAGCCCCCGACTAGCGCCAGATACGCAGTATTTT. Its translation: CASSPRLAPDTQYF. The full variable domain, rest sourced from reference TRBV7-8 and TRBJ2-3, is GAGVSQSPRYKVAKRGQDVALRCDPISGHVSLFWYQQALGQGPEFLTYFQNEAQLDKSGLPSDRFFAERPEGSVSTLKIQRTQQEDSAVYLCASSPRLAPDTQYFGPGTRLTVL.

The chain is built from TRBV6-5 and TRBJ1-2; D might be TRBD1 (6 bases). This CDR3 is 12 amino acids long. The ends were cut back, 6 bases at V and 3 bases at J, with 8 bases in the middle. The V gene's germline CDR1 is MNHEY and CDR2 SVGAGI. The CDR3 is CASRAGDYGYTF. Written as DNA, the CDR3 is TGTGCCAGCAGGGCAGGGGACTATGGCTACACCTTC.

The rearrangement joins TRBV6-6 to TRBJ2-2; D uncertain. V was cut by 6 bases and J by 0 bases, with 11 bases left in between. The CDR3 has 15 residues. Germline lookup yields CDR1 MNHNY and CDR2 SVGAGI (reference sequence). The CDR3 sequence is CASSQPIPNTGELFF. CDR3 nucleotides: TGTGCCAGCAGCCAACCAATCCCGAACACCGGGGAGCTGTTTTTT.

The CDR3 region is CASSREAGGVQPQHF. The CDR3 DNA reads TGTGCCAGCAGCCGTGAGGCAGGGGGCGTCCAGCCCCAGCATTTT. The rearrangement links TRBV6-6 to TRBJ1-5; TRBD1 aligns across 8 bases. Germline V gene sequence: CDR1 MNHNY, CDR2 SVGAGI (reference sequence). V dropped 6 bases and J dropped 7; count of bases not matched to a gene: 11. This CDR3 has 15 amino acids.

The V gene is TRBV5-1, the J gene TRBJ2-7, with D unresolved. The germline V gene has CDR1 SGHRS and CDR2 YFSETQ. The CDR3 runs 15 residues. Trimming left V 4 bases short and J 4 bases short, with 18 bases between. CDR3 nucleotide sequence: TGCGCCAGCAGCCGAATACCGACACCTACATACGAGCAGTACTTC. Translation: CASSRIPTPTYEQYF.

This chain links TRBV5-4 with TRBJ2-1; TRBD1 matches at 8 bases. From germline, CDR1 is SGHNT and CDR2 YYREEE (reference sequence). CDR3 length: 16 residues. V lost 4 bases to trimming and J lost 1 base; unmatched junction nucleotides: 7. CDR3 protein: CASSQPTGESYNEQFF. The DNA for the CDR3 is TGTGCCAGCAGCCAACCGACAGGGGAGTCCTACAATGAGCAGTTCTTC.

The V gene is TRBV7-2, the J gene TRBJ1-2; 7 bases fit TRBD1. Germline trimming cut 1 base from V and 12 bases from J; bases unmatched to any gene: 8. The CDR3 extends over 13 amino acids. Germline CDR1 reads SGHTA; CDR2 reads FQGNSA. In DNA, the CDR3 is TGTGCCAGCAGCTTAGTGGGGACAGATTACGACACCTTC. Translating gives CASSLVGTDYDTF. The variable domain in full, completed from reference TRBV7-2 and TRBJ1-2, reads GAGVSQSPSNKVTEKGKDVELRCDPISGHTALYWYRQSLGQGLEFLIYFQGNSAPDKSGLPSDRFSAERTGGSVSTLTIQRTQQEDSAVYLCASSLVGTDYDTFGSGTRLTVV.

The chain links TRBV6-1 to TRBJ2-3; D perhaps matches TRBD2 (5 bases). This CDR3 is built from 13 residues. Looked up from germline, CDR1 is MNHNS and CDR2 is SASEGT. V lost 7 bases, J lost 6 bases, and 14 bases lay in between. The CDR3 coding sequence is TGTGCCAGCACTCGCGGGCCTAGGGATACGCAGTATTTT. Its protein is CASTRGPRDTQYF.

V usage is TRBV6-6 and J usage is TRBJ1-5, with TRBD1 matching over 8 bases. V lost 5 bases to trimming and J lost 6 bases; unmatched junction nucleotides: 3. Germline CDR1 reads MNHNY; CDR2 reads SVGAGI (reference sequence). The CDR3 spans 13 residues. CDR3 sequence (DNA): TGTGCCAGCAGTCGACAGGGGAGTCAGCCCCAGCATTTT. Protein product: CASSRQGSQPQHF.

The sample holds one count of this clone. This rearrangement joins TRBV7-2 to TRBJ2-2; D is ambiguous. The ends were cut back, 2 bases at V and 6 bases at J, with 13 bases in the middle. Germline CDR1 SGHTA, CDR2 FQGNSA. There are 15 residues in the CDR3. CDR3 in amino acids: CASSLLVRAPGELFF. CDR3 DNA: TGTGCCAGCAGCTTATTAGTCCGAGCCCCCGGGGAGCTGTTTTTT. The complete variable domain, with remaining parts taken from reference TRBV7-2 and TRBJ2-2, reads GAGVSQSPSNKVTEKGKDVELRCDPISGHTALYWYRQSLGQGLEFLIYFQGNSAPDKSGLPSDRFSAERTGGSVSTLTIQRTQQEDSAVYLCASSLLVRAPGELFFGEGSRLTVL.

The CDR3 is CASSYSDRGKNIQYF. In DNA, the CDR3 is TGTGCCAGCAGTTACTCTGACAGGGGCAAAAACATTCAGTACTTC. The J gene is TRBJ2-4, the V gene TRBV6-6, with 8 bases lining up with TRBD1. J gave up 3 bases and V 0 bases, and 1 base lay outside the gene matches. The CDR3 has 15 amino acids. CDR1 is MNHNY, CDR2 SVGAGI, per germline (reference sequence).

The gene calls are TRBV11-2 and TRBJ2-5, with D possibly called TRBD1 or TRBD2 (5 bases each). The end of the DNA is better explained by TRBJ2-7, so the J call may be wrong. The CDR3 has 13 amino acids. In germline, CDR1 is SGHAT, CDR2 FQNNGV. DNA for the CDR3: TGTGCCAGCAGCTTAGCTGGGGGTCCCGAGCAGTACTTC. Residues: CASSLAGGPEQYF.

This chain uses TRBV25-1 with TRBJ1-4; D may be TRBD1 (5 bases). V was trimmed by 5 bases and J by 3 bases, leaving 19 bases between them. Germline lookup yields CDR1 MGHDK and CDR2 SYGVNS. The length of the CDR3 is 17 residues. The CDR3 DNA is TGTGCCAGCAGTAATCCCAGGGCGGACCCGGCTAATGAAAAACTGTTTTTT. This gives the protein CASSNPRADPANEKLFF.